The present T cell receptor (beta chain) was sequenced within a study of response to subunit inactivated influenza vaccine (dated by TCRdb to the late 2010s). Concerning the study at large: Deep quantitative T cell receptor repertoire profiling was used in the study to track responses to a trivalent subunit inactivated influenza vaccine.

The CDR3 starts with the cysteine, ends with the phenylalanine, and has 14 residues. Solely the CDR3 DNA is kept, with 42 bases framed from the first base. Deletion took 6 bases off V and 8 bases off J, with a span of 20 bases between the germline ends. From a lookup of the germline V gene, CDR1 and CDR2 are SQVTM and ANQGSEA. Library construction relied on RT-PCR. The run used an Illumina HiSeq 2500. TCRdb trimmed public reads at Q25 via fastp, called clones via MiXCR and kept in-frame beta chains. Here each entry gathers all rows of one CDR3 protein and keeps the most common genes and DNA. Recorded for this sample are about 800,000 distinct CDR3 sequences; about 20% of them occurred a single time. 10% of the sample is in the top ten clones. Overall study results and their limits: The authors proposed that each seasonal influenza vaccination may bring in only a limited number of new T cells.

This clonotype was seen more than once but under ten times. The specificity of this receptor is unknown. Within one base of it there is no much larger clone, and no base qualities were kept. Material: PBMCs from blood, obtained approximately 5 days after vaccination. The origin of this receptor is a man aged 50 or older who received an inactivated influenza vaccine. Donor details come from another sample of the same person, matched by shared clones. The chain joins TRBV29-1 to TRBJ2-1; a tentative D match to TRBD2 spans 6 bases. The DNA is as follows: TGCAGCGTGGCGGGGAGGCTCTTTGCGGATGAGCAGTTCTTC. It codes for CSVAGRLFADEQFF.